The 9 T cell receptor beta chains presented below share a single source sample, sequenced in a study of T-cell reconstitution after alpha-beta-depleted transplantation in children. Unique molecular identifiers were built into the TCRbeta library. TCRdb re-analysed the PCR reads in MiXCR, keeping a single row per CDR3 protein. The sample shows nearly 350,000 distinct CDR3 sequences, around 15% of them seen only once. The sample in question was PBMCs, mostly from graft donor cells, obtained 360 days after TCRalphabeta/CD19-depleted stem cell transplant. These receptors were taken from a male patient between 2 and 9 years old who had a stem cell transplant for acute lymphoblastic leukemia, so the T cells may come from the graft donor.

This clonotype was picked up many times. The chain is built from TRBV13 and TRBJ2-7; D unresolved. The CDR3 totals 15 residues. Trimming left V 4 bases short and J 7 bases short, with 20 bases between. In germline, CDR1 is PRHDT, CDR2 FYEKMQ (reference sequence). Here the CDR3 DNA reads TGTGCCAGCAGCTACCTATCCGGGCTCCCGCGGGAGCAGTACTTC. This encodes CASSYLSGLPREQYF.

CDR3 in DNA: TGCGCCAGCAGCTTCGGCAGGGGGAACATTCAGTACTTC. Translated: CASSFGRGNIQYF. This chain links TRBV5-1 with TRBJ2-4; 7 bases fit TRBD1. This CDR3 is 13 amino acids long. Germline-derived CDR1 and CDR2 are SGHRS and YFSETQ. V lost 2 bases to trimming and J lost 7 bases; unmatched junction nucleotides: 3.

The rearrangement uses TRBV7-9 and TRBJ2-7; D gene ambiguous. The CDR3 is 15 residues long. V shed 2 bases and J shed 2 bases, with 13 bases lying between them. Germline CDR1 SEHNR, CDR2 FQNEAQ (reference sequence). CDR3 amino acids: CASSLRAALAYEQYF. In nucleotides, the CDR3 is TGTGCCAGCAGCTTAAGGGCGGCATTAGCCTACGAGCAGTACTTC.

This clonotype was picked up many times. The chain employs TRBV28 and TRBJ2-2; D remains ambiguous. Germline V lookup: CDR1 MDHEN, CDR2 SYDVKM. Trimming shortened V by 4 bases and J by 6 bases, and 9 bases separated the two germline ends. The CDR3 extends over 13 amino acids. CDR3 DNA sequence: TGTGCCAGCAGTTACATACCCTCCGGGGAGCTGTTTTTT. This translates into CASSYIPSGELFF.

This CDR3 reads CASSLGPGQEYQPQHF. The CDR3 nucleotides read TGTGCCAGCAGCTTAGGCCCGGGACAGGAGTACCAGCCCCAGCATTTT. The chain has TRBV7-2 and TRBJ1-5; 8 bases match TRBD1. Germline V CDR1 and CDR2: SGHTA, FQGNSA. The V gene end was trimmed by 1 base and the J gene end by 7 bases; junction bases not matched to a gene: 9. The CDR3 sequence is 16 residues long.

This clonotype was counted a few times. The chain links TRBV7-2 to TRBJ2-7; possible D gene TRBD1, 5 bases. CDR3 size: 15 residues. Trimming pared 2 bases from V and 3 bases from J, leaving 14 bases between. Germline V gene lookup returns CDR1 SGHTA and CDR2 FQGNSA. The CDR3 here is CASSLIDSTYYEQYF. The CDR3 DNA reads TGTGCCAGCAGCTTAATAGACAGTACCTACTACGAGCAGTACTTC.

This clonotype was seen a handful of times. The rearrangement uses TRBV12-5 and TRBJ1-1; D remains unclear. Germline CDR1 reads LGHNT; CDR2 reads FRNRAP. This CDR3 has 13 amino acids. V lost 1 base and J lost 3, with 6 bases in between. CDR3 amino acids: CASGLDPDTEAFF. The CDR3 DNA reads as TGTGCTAGTGGTTTGGACCCGGACACTGAAGCTTTCTTT.

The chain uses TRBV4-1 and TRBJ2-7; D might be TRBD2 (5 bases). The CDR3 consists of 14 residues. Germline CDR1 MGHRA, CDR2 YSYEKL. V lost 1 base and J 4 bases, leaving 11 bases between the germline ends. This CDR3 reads CASSQVPGWYEQYF. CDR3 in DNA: TGCGCCAGCAGCCAAGTTCCGGGGTGGTACGAGCAGTACTTC.

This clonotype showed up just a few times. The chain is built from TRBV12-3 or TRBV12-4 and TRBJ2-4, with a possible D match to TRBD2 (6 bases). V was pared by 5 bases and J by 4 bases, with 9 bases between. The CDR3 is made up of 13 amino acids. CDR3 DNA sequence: TGTGCCAGCAGTCCCGGGAGTAAAAACATTCAGTACTTC. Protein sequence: CASSPGSKNIQYF.